The sequence of this TCR beta chain was determined in a study of CD8 T cells in Susac syndrome (dated by TCRdb to between 2017 and 2020). At the level of the whole study: The study used repertoire sequencing to test whether antigen drove CD8+ T cell activation and differentiation in Susac syndrome. CD8+ T cell repertoire clonality was compared between over 9 healthy donors, approximately 14 Susac syndrome patients and around 15 multiple sclerosis patients.

Peripheral blood CD8+ and CD4+ T cells from healthy donors, Susac syndrome patients and multiple sclerosis patients were profiled by high-throughput TCR beta sequencing. Multiple sclerosis controls were treatment-naive patients with stable or active relapsing-remitting disease fulfilling revised McDonald criteria. Bulk CD8+ and CD4+ T cells were purified magnetically by negative isolation, whereas CD8+ TEMRA cells were enriched by FACS. Blood was drawn into EDTA tubes, processed within 24 hours, and PBMCs were isolated by density gradient centrifugation. PBMCs intended for TCR sequencing were frozen in liquid nitrogen and were later thawed in a 37 degrees C water bath. Purity of sorted or isolated CD4+, CD8+ and CD8+ TEMRA cells was at least 90%. The germline V gene (reference sequence) supplies CDR1 MNHNY and CDR2 SVGAGI. V and J lose 2 bases and 6 bases, and a span of 16 bases separates them. Including the terminal cysteine and phenylalanine, the CDR3 comprises 15 residues. The sequence is cut down to CDR3 DNA, 45 bases in frame from base 1.

About this clonotype itself: This clone's antigen is unknown. No base qualities exist here, and no much larger clone lies one base off it.

Study-wide findings and limitations: The number of individuals in the TCR sequencing and HLA analysis was acknowledged as relatively small.

RNA was extracted using the RNeasy kit, and roughly 0.5 to 1 microgram was reverse transcribed with random hexamers. The immunoSEQ multiplex PCR assay, covering 54 Vbeta and 13 Jbeta segments, was used to amplify TCR beta CDR3 regions. Bias from PCR amplification was corrected by using a synthetic template baseline for primer optimization and for computational correction. In the original analysis: Reads were annotated to V, D and J genes according to IMGT and were analyzed with immunoSEQ Analyzer, with only productive sequences retained. Clonality was computed as one minus Shannon entropy normalized by log2 of the number of productive unique sequences. For each patient and control, public and private clones were evaluated among the 100 most prevalent clones. Clones were defined as Susac-specific when absent from the healthy and MS cohorts, from about 970 published viral clones and from other ImmuneACCESS disease sequences. TCRdb reprocessing: public reads trimmed at Q25 with fastp, clones called with MiXCR, in-frame beta chains kept. Every distinct CDR3 protein forms one entry, paired with its most common genes and DNA. It is TCRdb's table, rather than the study itself, that gives the V and J calls and clone size. Recorded for this sample are about 440,000 distinct CDR3 sequences; approximately 85% of them occurred a single time. The top ten clonotypes cover approximately 0.12% of the sample.

Source material: CD8+ T cells from PBMCs. The sequence is built from TRBV6-6 and TRBJ1-1; TRBD1 might be the D gene, on 6 matching bases. This sequence was found in a human donor with multiple sclerosis. The sequence in DNA is TGTGCCAGCAGTTACCTAAACAGGGAGATGGCTGAAGCTTTCTTT. It codes for CASSYLNREMAEAFF.